The present TCR beta chain was sequenced within a study of shared clonotypes between healthy human individuals. Repertoires were generated with immunoSEQ multiplex PCR, while TCRdb's copy carries only in-frame clones and drops some. The sample lists around 440,000 clones; about 74% were seen once. Germline lookup yields CDR1 SGHKS and CDR2 YYEKEE (reference sequence). The CDR3 length is 16 residues. Deletions cut 0 bases from V and 6 bases from J, with 17 bases between. This clone was detected only once. Input material: PBMCs. V usage is TRBV5-5 and J usage is TRBJ2-3; tentatively, D is TRBD1 or TRBD2 (6 bases each). This receptor was taken from a woman aged 35 to 49 in good health. Some clones in this sample may be carry-over from other donors' samples. This chain's CDR3 is CASSLDGRGPKDTQYF. The CDR3 DNA reads as TGTGCCAGCAGCTTGGATGGCCGGGGGCCCAAGGATACGCAGTATTTT.